The 4 T cell receptor beta chains in this list originate from one sample, sequenced in a study of blood T cell repertoires in COVID-19 (dated by TCRdb to the early 2020s). The library was obtained by the immunoSEQ multiplex PCR assay. TCRdb's version of the immuneACCESS table is confined to in-frame rearrangements and falls short of the full clone set. An unresolved V gene accounts for under half of the shortfall where checked; the remainder is of unknown origin. The sample table holds some 200,000 clones, of which roughly 88% were seen once. The leading ten clones occupy about 18% of the sample. Sequenced input: peripheral blood. The source of these receptors is a man over 45 with COVID-19, enrolled during active disease.

This chain joins TRBV7-3 and TRBJ1-1; weak D call: TRBD1 (6 bases). The CDR3 totals 15 residues. Germline V gene sequence: CDR1 SGHTA, CDR2 FQGTGA. Between the trimmed V and J ends, which lost 3 bases and 0 bases, there was a span of 11 bases. The CDR3 here is CASSLTGQMNTEAFF. The CDR3 nucleotides read TGTGCCAGCAGCTTGACTGGACAGATGAACACTGAAGCTTTCTTT.

This clone was observed a single time. V usage is TRBV7-9 and J usage is TRBJ1-2, with D uncertain. In germline, CDR1 is SEHNR, CDR2 FQNEAQ (reference sequence). The CDR3 has 17 residues. Trimming left V 1 base short and J 1 base short, with 16 bases between. CDR3 residues: CASSLGLSGNLNYGYTF. The CDR3 DNA sequence: TGTGCCAGCAGCTTAGGCCTGAGCGGGAACCTTAACTATGGCTACACCTTC.

The chain recombines TRBV9 with TRBJ2-3; 7 bases align to TRBD2. Unmatched junction bases numbered 7, after V lost 0 bases and J lost 3 bases. Per germline, CDR1 SGDLS and CDR2 YYNGEE. CDR3 length equals 16 residues. CDR3 residues: CASSVGVGGRTDTQYF. CDR3 nucleotide sequence: TGTGCCAGCAGCGTAGGAGTGGGGGGGAGGACAGATACGCAGTATTTT.

This clone was picked up one time. This chain links TRBV18 with TRBJ2-5; 8 bases line up with TRBD1. Germline CDR1 and CDR2: KGHSH and LQKENI. The V and J ends lost 1 base and 5 bases, in that order; junction bases with no gene match: 12. CDR3 length equals 17 residues. The CDR3 bases are TGTGCCAGCTCACCACAGGCAGGGGGCGTCGGAGGGGAGACCCAGTACTTC. Its translation: CASSPQAGGVGGETQYF.